The 26 T cell receptor beta chains below come from one sample, sequenced in a study of T cell repertoires in cytomegalovirus infection. These receptors are not linked to any known antigen. TCRdb passed the reads through MiXCR, listing each CDR3 protein once. The sample has about 920,000 distinct CDR3 sequences, 30% to 40% seen once; the top ten hold more than 13%. This specimen was cultured CD8+ T cells from PBMCs, taken from culture after CMV antigen stimulation. All receptors derive from a human donor in good health (CMV status not recorded). Some clones in this sample may be carry-over from other donors' samples.

The chain carries TRBV9 and TRBJ2-1; 16 nucleotides agree with TRBD2. V was clipped by 3 bases and J by 7 bases; unmatched bases: 4. Germline lookup yields CDR1 SGDLS and CDR2 YYNGEE. The CDR3 extends over 16 amino acids. CDR3 coding DNA: TGTGCCAGCAGCGCGGGACTAGCGGGGGGGCATAATGAGCAGTTCTTC. Its protein is CASSAGLAGGHNEQFF.

The rearrangement joins TRBV19 to TRBJ2-3, with D uncertain. This CDR3 contains 16 residues. V lost 3 bases, J lost 5 bases, and 18 bases lay in between. Germline assignment: CDR1 LNHDA and CDR2 SQIVND (reference sequence). The CDR3 region has the DNA TGTGCCAGTAGTATTGAAGCCCTACCTGTAAAAGATACGCAGTATTTT. It codes for CASSIEALPVKDTQYF.

Only a few counts were recorded for this clonotype. The chain recombines TRBV12-5 with TRBJ1-6; no clear D. V shed 0 bases and J shed 7 bases, with 4 bases lying between them. The CDR3 has 13 amino acids. From germline, CDR1 is LGHNT and CDR2 FRNRAP. The CDR3 loop is CASGLVGNSPLHF. The CDR3 DNA is TGTGCTAGTGGTTTGGTCGGAAATTCACCCCTCCACTTT. The entire variable domain, with the rest obtained from reference TRBV12-5 and TRBJ1-6, is as follows: DARVTQTPRHKVTEMGQEVTMRCQPILGHNTVFWYRQTMMQGLELLAYFRNRAPLDDSGMPKDRFSAEMPDATLATLKIQPSEPRDSAVYFCASGLVGNSPLHFGNGTRLTVT.

The chain joins TRBV29-1 to TRBJ2-2; no clear D. From germline, CDR1 is SQVTM and CDR2 ANQGSEA. The CDR3 length is 12 residues. V lost 2 bases and J lost 6, with 7 bases in between. The CDR3 nucleotides read TGCAGCGTTGAAAAGGGTGCCGGGGAGCTGTTTTTT. Translation: CSVEKGAGELFF.

The V call is TRBV7-6, the J call TRBJ1-4; TRBD1 matches at 10 bases. There are 14 residues in the CDR3. CDR1 and CDR2 (germline): SGHVS, FNYEAQ. With V trimmed by 6 bases and J by 7 bases, 5 bases remained unmatched. The CDR3 protein is CASSFRDRGEKLFF. The CDR3, as DNA: TGTGCCAGCAGTTTCCGGGACAGGGGTGAAAAACTGTTTTTT.

This clonotype was observed a few times. DNA for the CDR3: TGTGCCAGCAGCTCCAGCCTGTCCAATGAGCAGTTCTTC. Its protein is CASSSSLSNEQFF. The chain carries TRBV7-9 and TRBJ2-1; D remains unclear. Per the germline V gene, CDR1 is SEHNR and CDR2 is FQNEAQ (reference sequence). Trimming removed 4 bases from V and 6 bases from J, with 10 bases in between. The CDR3 spans 13 residues.

Turning to this clonotype: Mismatch with germline at one junction end may stem from a read error. The chain carries TRBV9 and TRBJ2-3; D is perhaps TRBD2 (6 bases). Germline-derived CDR1 and CDR2 are SGDLS and YYNGEE. The CDR3 contains 15 residues. The CDR3 spells CVSSTELAVTDTQYF. The CDR3 nucleotides are TGTGTCAGCAGCACAGAATTAGCGGTCACAGATACGCAGTATTTT.

This clonotype was seen only a few times. This chain connects TRBV14 to TRBJ1-1, with D maybe TRBD1 (5 bases). With 7 bases removed from V and 4 bases from J, the gap between germline ends came to 13 bases. This CDR3 region has 13 residues. Per the germline V gene, CDR1 is SGHDN and CDR2 is FVKESK. Written as DNA, the CDR3 is TGTGCCAGCACAAAGGGGCTACCCACTGAAGCTTTCTTT. Its translation is CASTKGLPTEAFF.

This clonotype was recorded many times. The V gene is TRBV12-3 or TRBV12-4, the J gene TRBJ2-1; 8 bases fit TRBD1. The CDR3 is made up of 12 amino acids. The V segment lost 6 bases and the J segment 14 bases; nucleotides outside the gene matches: 9. CDR3: CASRLTGAKEFF. In DNA, the CDR3 is TGTGCCAGCAGGTTGACAGGGGCCAAGGAGTTCTTC.

The chain couples TRBV28 to TRBJ2-3; 7 bases match TRBD1. There are 17 residues in the CDR3. The germline V gene encodes CDR1 MDHEN and CDR2 SYDVKM. V trimming: 5 bases; J trimming: 4 bases; junction bases outside the gene matches: 15. CDR3 coding DNA: TGTGCCAGCAGTCCCCTCCAGGGGGAATTTGAAGCAGATACGCAGTATTTT. This gives the protein CASSPLQGEFEADTQYF.

The rearrangement joins TRBV4-1 to TRBJ1-4, with D possibly TRBD1 on 6 matching bases. Germline lookup yields CDR1 MGHRA and CDR2 YSYEKL. V lost 1 base, J lost 8 bases, and 14 bases lay in between. This CDR3 spans 15 amino acids. CDR3 in amino acids: CASSQGGGVGEKLFF. In nucleotides, the CDR3 is TGCGCCAGCAGCCAAGGAGGGGGGGTCGGGGAAAAACTGTTTTTT.

The V call is TRBV12-3 or TRBV12-4, the J call TRBJ2-5; 9 bases align to TRBD1. The CDR3 covers 16 residues. V dropped 5 bases and J dropped 5; count of bases not matched to a gene: 12. This CDR3 is CASSNRDRELAETQYF. CDR3 DNA: TGTGCCAGCAGTAACCGGGACAGGGAGTTGGCGGAGACCCAGTACTTC.

The CDR3: CASSPRTGFQPQHF. The CDR3 DNA reads TGTGCCAGCAGTCCCCGGACAGGGTTTCAGCCCCAGCATTTT. This chain joins TRBV27 and TRBJ1-5; 8 bases align to TRBD1. The germline V gene encodes CDR1 MNHEY and CDR2 SMNVEV (reference sequence). CDR3 size: 14 residues. The V segment lost 5 bases and the J segment 6 bases; nucleotides outside the gene matches: 6.

V usage is TRBV6-5 and J usage is TRBJ2-7; TRBD2 might be the D (6 bases). CDR1 is MNHEY, CDR2 SVGAGI, per germline. The CDR3 extends over 14 amino acids. Trimming removed 5 bases from V and 3 bases from J, with 14 bases in between. The CDR3 DNA reads TGTGCCAGCAGTACCCCACGGAGGGACTACGAGCAGTACTTC. Translating it yields CASSTPRRDYEQYF.

Comments on this clonotype: A junction end diverges from the germline sequence, so it may reflect a read error. V is TRBV4-1 and J is TRBJ2-5; D is possibly TRBD1 (5 bases). This CDR3 spans 14 amino acids. Looked up from germline, CDR1 is MGHRA and CDR2 is YSYEKL. CDR3 amino acids: CANSHDRTQETQYF. The CDR3 DNA is TGCGCCAACAGCCACGACAGAACTCAAGAGACCCAGTACTTC.

This clonotype appeared once. The chain links TRBV4-3 to TRBJ2-5; 10 bases agree with TRBD2. The V gene end was trimmed by 7 bases and the J gene end by 5 bases; junction bases not matched to a gene: 13. The CDR3 spans 16 residues. The germline V gene encodes CDR1 LGHNA and CDR2 YSLEER. The CDR3 protein is CASKTGLAGAGETQYF. The CDR3 DNA follows: TGCGCCAGCAAGACCGGGCTAGCGGGGGCCGGGGAGACCCAGTACTTC.

The table lists this clonotype with a few counts. The chain links TRBV3-1 to TRBJ2-4, with D possibly being TRBD2 (6 bases). There are 19 residues in the CDR3. The germline gives CDR1 LGHDT, CDR2 YNNKEL (reference sequence). With 0 bases removed from V and 0 bases from J, the gap between germline ends came to 18 bases. The CDR3 DNA sequence: TGTGCCAGCAGCCAAGATCTCGCGGGGTCACGACTAGCCAAAAACATTCAGTACTTC. This encodes CASSQDLAGSRLAKNIQYF.

The gene calls are TRBV6-1 and TRBJ1-3; no clear D gene. This CDR3 contains 15 residues. Trimming left V 4 bases short and J 0 bases short, with 10 bases between. CDR1 is MNHNS and CDR2 is SASEGT in the germline V gene. CDR3 in amino acids: CASSAPLSSGNTIYF. The CDR3, as DNA: TGTGCCAGCAGTGCTCCTTTAAGCTCTGGAAACACCATATATTTT.

This clonotype was counted a few times. For the CDR3, the DNA is TGTGCCAGCGGCGACCTCGGATTAGCCAATGAGCAGTTCTTC. This encodes CASGDLGLANEQFF. This sequence joins TRBV6-5 and TRBJ2-1; D is undetermined. Germline V lookup: CDR1 MNHEY, CDR2 SVGAGI. The CDR3 is 14 residues long. Trimming left V 8 bases short and J 6 bases short, with 17 bases between.

This clonotype was observed a few times. This chain connects TRBV11-2 to TRBJ2-7; D is unclear. This CDR3 comprises 15 residues. Trimming took off 6 bases at V and 0 bases at J, with 15 bases between the two ends. Germline V lookup: CDR1 SGHAT, CDR2 FQNNGV. The CDR3 coding sequence is TGTGCCAGCAGTCTCGAATTGGGGATCTCCTACGAGCAGTACTTC. Protein product: CASSLELGISYEQYF.

This clonotype turned up a few times. This chain connects TRBV6-6 to TRBJ2-7; 7 bases agree with TRBD1. V gave up 0 bases and J gave up 2 bases; unmatched junction bases: 4. The length of the CDR3 is 15 residues. In germline, CDR1 is MNHNY, CDR2 SVGAGI (reference sequence). CDR3 residues: CASSYSTGMAYEQYV. CDR3 in DNA: TGTGCCAGCAGTTACTCGACAGGGATGGCCTACGAGCAGTACGTC.

The table lists this clonotype with a few counts. The rearrangement joins TRBV27 to TRBJ2-7; a weak D match, TRBD1 (5 bases). CDR1 and CDR2 (germline): MNHEY, SMNVEV (reference sequence). The CDR3 has 13 residues. V shed 0 bases and J shed 3 bases, with 6 bases lying between them. The CDR3 here is CASSLSDSYEQYF. The CDR3 bases are TGTGCCAGCAGTTTATCTGACAGCTACGAGCAGTACTTC.

This sequence joins TRBV9 and TRBJ1-1; possible D gene TRBD1, 5 bases. Germline CDR1 and CDR2: SGDLS and YYNGEE. The CDR3 consists of 16 residues. Trimming removed 4 bases at V and 1 base at J, with 17 bases between. CDR3 sequence: CASSPGLRGRNTEAFF. The DNA for the CDR3 is TGTGCCAGCAGCCCCGGGCTGAGGGGTCGGAACACTGAAGCTTTCTTT.

This clonotype appeared many times. V is TRBV7-9 and J is TRBJ1-2, with unresolved D. V lost 1 base and J lost 2, with 17 bases in between. CDR1 is SEHNR, CDR2 FQNEAQ, per germline (reference sequence). This CDR3 spans 17 amino acids. CDR3 in amino acids: CASSLVVRRHENYGYTF. CDR3 sequence (DNA): TGTGCCAGCAGCTTAGTTGTCAGGCGGCACGAAAACTATGGCTACACCTTC.

This clonotype showed up many times. The chain links TRBV7-9 to TRBJ2-2; 10 nucleotides match TRBD1. This CDR3 comprises 18 residues. Germline loops: CDR1 SEHNR, CDR2 FQNEAQ (reference sequence). V lost 3 bases to trimming and J lost 6 bases; unmatched junction nucleotides: 13. The CDR3 sequence is CASSFDLSATGGPGELFF. DNA of the CDR3: TGTGCCAGCAGCTTTGACCTCTCCGCGACAGGGGGCCCCGGGGAGCTGTTTTTT.

This clonotype has more than one count but fewer than ten. This chain joins TRBV24-1 and TRBJ2-5; TRBD1 might be the D (6 bases). Germline V gene sequence: CDR1 KGHDR, CDR2 SFDVKD. This CDR3 is 15 amino acids long. The V gene lost 6 bases and the J gene lost 5 bases, with 18 bases spanning the gap. CDR3 sequence: CATSSTRGTHETQYF. CDR3 nucleotide sequence: TGTGCCACCAGTTCTACTAGGGGGACACACGAGACCCAGTACTTC.